Below, 20 T cell receptor beta chains from the same sample are listed, as sequenced in a study of CD8 T cells in ankylosing spondylitis. Study results and caveats: A TCR beta motif of under ten highly homologous variants appeared characteristic of ankylosing spondylitis blood.

One entry per CDR3 protein results from TCRdb running MiXCR on the 5' RACE reads. Of about 700,000 distinct CDR3 sequences in the sample, 15% to 20% were seen once. The antigens of these receptors remain unknown. The sample was blood, either unsorted or a sorted T cell fraction (not recorded which). Receptors originate from a male donor with ankylosing spondylitis.

The V gene is TRBV12-3 or TRBV12-4, the J gene TRBJ1-5; D is possibly TRBD1 (6 bases). The CDR3 sequence is 12 residues long. Trimming took off 5 bases at V and 9 bases at J, with 11 bases between the two ends. DNA for the CDR3: TGTGCCAGCAGTCCAGGGGCTCCGCCCCAGCATTTT. Its translation is CASSPGAPPQHF.

There are many counts of this clonotype. The rearrangement links TRBV6-2 or TRBV6-3 to TRBJ2-2; D tentatively fits TRBD1 or TRBD2 (5 bases each). The germline V and J ends were trimmed by 2 bases and 2 bases, with 6 bases remaining between them. CDR1 is MNHEY, CDR2 SVGEGT, per germline. The CDR3 is 14 amino acids. The CDR3 protein is CASSYGDNTGELFF. In DNA form, the CDR3 reads TGTGCCAGCAGTTACGGGGACAACACCGGGGAGCTGTTTTTT.

This clonotype was found a few times. J is TRBJ2-5 and V is TRBV20-1; 7 positions agree with TRBD2. The ends lost 4 bases at V and 5 bases at J; junction bases unmatched: 16. The germline V gene has CDR1 DFQATT and CDR2 SNEGSKA (reference sequence). This CDR3 contains 16 residues. The DNA of the CDR3 is TGCAGTGCTATACCCAGCGGGGAATCTGGATGGGAGACCCAGTACTTC. Translation: CSAIPSGESGWETQYF.

In this sample, this clonotype turned up a few times. This rearrangement joins TRBV4-3 to TRBJ1-2, with D perhaps TRBD1 (6 bases). There are 15 residues in the CDR3. Germline lookup yields CDR1 LGHNA and CDR2 YSLEER. Trimming took off 2 bases at V and 7 bases at J, with 17 bases between the two ends. CDR3 bases: TGCGCCAGCAGCCAAATCCAAGAAACACAGGGTGGCTACACCTTC. This translates into CASSQIQETQGGYTF.

The CDR3: CASSYVSPEQYF. The CDR3 coding sequence is TGTGCCAGCAGTTACGTGTCTCCCGAGCAGTACTTC. The rearrangement uses TRBV6-2 or TRBV6-3 and TRBJ2-7; D gene ambiguous. The CDR3 covers 12 residues. The V gene's germline CDR1 is MNHEY and CDR2 SVGEGT. V was clipped by 2 bases and J by 6 bases, with 8 bases between them.

The chain links TRBV12-3 or TRBV12-4 to TRBJ1-1; D uncertain. The CDR3 is made up of 13 amino acids. Trimming removed 8 bases from V and 7 bases from J, with 17 bases in between. Here the CDR3 reads CASRRGGQNEAFF. The CDR3 DNA follows: TGTGCCAGCCGCCGGGGAGGGCAGAATGAAGCTTTCTTT.

This clonotype turned up a few times. The genes are TRBV5-1 and TRBJ2-1; perhaps TRBD1 as D (6 bases). V was pared by 4 bases and J by 0 bases, with 14 bases between. The CDR3 is 16 amino acids. Germline V gene data show CDR1 as SGHRS and CDR2 as YFSETQ. CDR3 DNA sequence: TGCGCCAGCAGCCCCGGACAGCGGAGCTCCTACAATGAGCAGTTCTTC. It is translated as CASSPGQRSSYNEQFF. Drawing the rest from reference TRBV5-1 and TRBJ2-1, the complete variable domain is KAGVTQTPRYLIKTRGQQVTLSCSPISGHRSVSWYQQTPGQGLQFLFEYFSETQRNKGNFPGRFSGRQFSNSRSEMNVSTLELGDSALYLCASSPGQRSSYNEQFFGPGTRLTVL.

This clonotype was seen only a few times. DNA of the CDR3: TGTGCCAGCAGTTTGAGGACAGGAGGGGACTATGGCTACACCTTC. It encodes CASSLRTGGDYGYTF. The chain uses TRBV27 and TRBJ1-2; 7 nucleotides agree with TRBD1. The CDR3 has 15 amino acids. Trimming removed 3 bases from V and 3 bases from J; junction bases left unmatched: 7. Germline values: CDR1 MNHEY, CDR2 SMNVEV (reference sequence).

This clonotype was detected a few times. The chain employs TRBV9 and TRBJ2-7; a weak D match, TRBD2 (6 bases). Germline V gene lookup returns CDR1 SGDLS and CDR2 YYNGEE. The length of the CDR3 is 14 residues. Trimming removed 3 bases at V and 2 bases at J, with 12 bases between. CDR3 sequence (DNA): TGTGCCAGCAGCGAAAGCGGGTCCGCCTACGAGCAGTACTTC. As protein: CASSESGSAYEQYF.

This chain links TRBV12-3 or TRBV12-4 with TRBJ2-6; no clear D. The CDR3 runs 15 residues. The V end was cut by 3 bases, the J end by 2 bases, with 8 bases between. This chain's CDR3 is CASSFVTTGANVLTF. CDR3 bases: TGTGCCAGCAGTTTCGTGACAACTGGGGCCAACGTCCTGACTTTC.

This clonotype has just a few counts. This chain links TRBV6-2 or TRBV6-3 with TRBJ2-7; either TRBD1 or TRBD2 may fit D (5 bases each). Between the trimmed V and J ends, which lost 1 base and 3 bases, there was a span of 10 bases. In germline, CDR1 is MNHEY, CDR2 SVGEGT. This CDR3 contains 14 residues. DNA for the CDR3: TGTGCCAGCAGTTACTGGGACCAGGGCTACGAGCAGTACTTC. It codes for CASSYWDQGYEQYF.

This clonotype has more than one count but fewer than ten. The genes are TRBV4-1 and TRBJ2-7, with 7 bases lining up with TRBD2. The trim removed 1 base at V and 5 bases at J, leaving 8 bases unmatched. The CDR3 totals 15 residues. Germline values: CDR1 MGHRA, CDR2 YSYEKL. This CDR3 reads CASSQVASGLHEQYF. CDR3 DNA: TGCGCCAGCAGCCAAGTCGCTAGCGGACTCCACGAGCAGTACTTC.

The sample holds a few counts of this clonotype. This sequence joins TRBV29-1 and TRBJ2-5; D gene ambiguous. V shed 4 bases and J shed 2 bases, with 8 bases lying between them. CDR1 and CDR2 (germline): SQVTM, ANQGSEA. The CDR3 totals 12 residues. CDR3 loop: CSVAGSQETQYF. CDR3 bases: TGCAGCGTTGCGGGTTCTCAAGAGACCCAGTACTTC.

This clonotype was found a few times. The gene calls are TRBV20-1 and TRBJ1-1, with D possibly TRBD1 on 5 matching bases. Trimming pared 0 bases from V and 1 base from J, leaving 15 bases between. Per the germline V gene, CDR1 is DFQATT and CDR2 is SNEGSKA (reference sequence). CDR3 size: 16 residues. This CDR3 reads CSARDGGVSGNTEAFF. The CDR3 DNA follows: TGCAGTGCTAGAGATGGGGGGGTTAGTGGGAACACTGAAGCTTTCTTT.

This clonotype came up a few times. The chain is built from TRBV2 and TRBJ1-1, with D maybe TRBD1 (5 bases). Per germline, CDR1 SNHLY and CDR2 FYNNEI. V was clipped by 5 bases and J by 4 bases, with 14 bases between them. The CDR3 runs 14 residues. Written as DNA, the CDR3 is TGTGCCAGCAGTTTGACAGCCGATGGCACTGAAGCTTTCTTT. It codes for CASSLTADGTEAFF.

A few counts support this clonotype. This chain links TRBV15 with TRBJ2-1; possibly TRBD1 for D (6 bases). CDR3 length: 14 amino acids. Trimming stripped 6 bases from V and 6 bases from J, with 15 bases between. Germline CDR1 and CDR2: LNHNV and YYDKDF (reference sequence). The DNA for the CDR3 is TGTGCCACCAGGGACAACAGGGATCTCAATGAGCAGTTCTTC. Translation: CATRDNRDLNEQFF.

V gene TRBV5-1 combines with J gene TRBJ2-1; 12 bases line up with TRBD2. The length of the CDR3 is 18 residues. Trimming removed 3 bases from V and 4 bases from J; junction bases left unmatched: 11. From germline, CDR1 is SGHRS and CDR2 YFSETQ. The DNA of the CDR3 is TGCGCCAGCAGCTACACAAAAACACTAGCGGGGGGATACAATGAGCAGTTCTTC. It encodes CASSYTKTLAGGYNEQFF.

The sample holds many counts of this clonotype. The gene calls are TRBV7-8 and TRBJ2-2; no definite D call. Germline CDR1 is SGHVS and CDR2 is FQNEAQ. The V end was cut by 1 base, the J end by 4 bases, with 10 bases between. The CDR3 has 15 amino acids. CDR3 loop: CASSLEWRSTGELFF. DNA for the CDR3: TGTGCCAGCAGCTTAGAGTGGCGTTCCACCGGGGAGCTGTTTTTT.

V usage is TRBV20-1 and J usage is TRBJ2-2; either TRBD1 or TRBD2 may fit D (5 bases each). The length of the CDR3 is 15 residues. The V gene lost 2 bases and the J gene lost 5 bases, with 15 bases spanning the gap. Germline CDR1 reads DFQATT; CDR2 reads SNEGSKA (reference sequence). The CDR3 DNA sequence: TGCAGTGCTAGAAGGGACGCTGGTCGGACCGGGGAGCTGTTTTTT. Translating it yields CSARRDAGRTGELFF.

Many counts were recorded for this clonotype. The CDR3 spells CASSSTDSPGANVLTF. CDR3 DNA: TGTGCCAGCAGTTCTACGGACAGCCCTGGGGCCAACGTCCTGACTTTC. The chain has TRBV6-5 and TRBJ2-6; a weak D match, TRBD1 (6 bases). The CDR3 extends over 16 amino acids. CDR1 and CDR2 (germline): MNHEY, SVGAGI. Trimming shortened V by 4 bases and J by 2 bases, and 12 bases separated the two germline ends.